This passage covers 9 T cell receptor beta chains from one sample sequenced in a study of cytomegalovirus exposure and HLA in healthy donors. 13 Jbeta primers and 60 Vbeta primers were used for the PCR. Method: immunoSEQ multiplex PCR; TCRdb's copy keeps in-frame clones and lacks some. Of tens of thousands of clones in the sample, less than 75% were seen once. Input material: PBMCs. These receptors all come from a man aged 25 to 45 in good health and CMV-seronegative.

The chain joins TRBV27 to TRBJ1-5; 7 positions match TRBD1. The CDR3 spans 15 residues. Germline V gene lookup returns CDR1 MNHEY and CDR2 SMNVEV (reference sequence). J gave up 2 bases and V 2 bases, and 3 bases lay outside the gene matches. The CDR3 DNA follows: TGTGCCAGCAGTTTAAGCGACAGGGGCAATCAGCCCCAGCATTTT. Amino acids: CASSLSDRGNQPQHF.

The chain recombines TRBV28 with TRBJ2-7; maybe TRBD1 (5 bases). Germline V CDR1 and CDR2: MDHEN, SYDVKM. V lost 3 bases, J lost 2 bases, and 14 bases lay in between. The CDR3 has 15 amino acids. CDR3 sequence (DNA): TGTGCCAGCAGTTTCCTTGGGCAGGGAACCTACGAGCAGTACTTC. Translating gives CASSFLGQGTYEQYF.

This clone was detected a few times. Here the CDR3 DNA reads TGTGCCAGCAGCCCGAGGAGCGGGACTTTTACCGGGGAGCTGTTTTTT. It yields the protein CASSPRSGTFTGELFF. This sequence joins TRBV7-2 and TRBJ2-2, with 7 bases aligning to TRBD2. There are 16 residues in the CDR3. Germline CDR1 and CDR2: SGHTA and FQGNSA. The V and J ends lost 5 bases and 5 bases, in that order; junction bases with no gene match: 11.

CDR3 amino acids: CASSISLQGYQPQHF. CDR3 bases: TGTGCCAGTAGTATATCCCTCCAGGGGTATCAGCCCCAGCATTTT. V and J are TRBV19 and TRBJ1-5; D might be TRBD1 (6 bases). V was trimmed by 2 bases and J by 5 bases, leaving 13 bases between them. Per germline, CDR1 LNHDA and CDR2 SQIVND (reference sequence). The CDR3 length is 15 residues.

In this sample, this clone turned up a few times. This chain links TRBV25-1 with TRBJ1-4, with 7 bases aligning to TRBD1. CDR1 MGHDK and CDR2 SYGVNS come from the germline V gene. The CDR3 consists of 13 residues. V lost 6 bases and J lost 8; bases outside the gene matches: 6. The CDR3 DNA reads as TGTGCCAGCAGCTCAGGGGGTCAAGAAAAACTGTTTTTT. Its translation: CASSSGGQEKLFF. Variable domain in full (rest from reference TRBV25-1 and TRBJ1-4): EADIYQTPRYLVIGTGKKITLECSQTMGHDKMYWYQQDPGMELHLIHYSYGVNSTEKGDLSSESTVSRIRTEHFPLTLESARPSHTSQYLCASSSGGQEKLFFGSGTQLSVL.

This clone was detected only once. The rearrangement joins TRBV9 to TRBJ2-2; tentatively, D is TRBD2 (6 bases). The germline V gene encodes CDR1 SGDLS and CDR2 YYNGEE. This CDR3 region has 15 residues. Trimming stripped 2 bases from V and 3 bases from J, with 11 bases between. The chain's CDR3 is CASSVSRGYTGELFF. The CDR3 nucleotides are TGTGCCAGCAGCGTGTCACGGGGGTACACCGGGGAGCTGTTTTTT.

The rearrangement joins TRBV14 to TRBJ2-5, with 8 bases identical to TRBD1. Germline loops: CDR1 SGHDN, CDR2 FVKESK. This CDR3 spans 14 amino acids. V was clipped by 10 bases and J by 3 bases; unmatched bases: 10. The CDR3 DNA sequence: TGTGCCACCGGAAAACAGGGGGTCGAAGAGACCCAGTACTTC. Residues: CATGKQGVEETQYF.

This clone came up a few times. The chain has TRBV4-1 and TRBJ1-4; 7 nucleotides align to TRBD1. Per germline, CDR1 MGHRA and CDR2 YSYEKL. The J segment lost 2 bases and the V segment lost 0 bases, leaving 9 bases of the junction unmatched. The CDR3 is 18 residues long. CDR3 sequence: CASSQDTTGMRTNEKLFF. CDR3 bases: TGCGCCAGCAGCCAAGATACGACAGGGATGAGGACTAATGAAAAACTGTTTTTT.

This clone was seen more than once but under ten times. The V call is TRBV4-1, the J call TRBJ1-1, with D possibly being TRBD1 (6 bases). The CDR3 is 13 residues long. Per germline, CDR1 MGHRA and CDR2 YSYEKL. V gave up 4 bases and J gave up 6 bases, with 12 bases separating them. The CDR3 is CASSPGHGAEAFF. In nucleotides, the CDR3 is TGCGCCAGCAGCCCGGGACATGGGGCTGAAGCTTTCTTT.